These 23 T cell receptor gamma chains share one sample of origin, sequenced in a study of γδ T cells in repeated Plasmodium falciparum infection. TCRdb reanalysed the multiplex PCR reads via CATT. There are about 30,000 gamma-chain clones in the sample; under 1.5% occur only once, and 19% lies in the top ten. Gammadelta T cells were flow-sorted from PBMC into Vgamma9/Vdelta2+ and Vdelta2-negative populations for bulk analysis. Sequenced: gamma-delta T cells from blood. Receptors originate from a pool of human donors (malaria-infected and uninfected, not separated).

This clone was seen many times. V is TRGV2 and J is TRGJ1 or TRGJ2. The J gene, not given by TCRdb, was assigned here from a germline match of the nucleotide sequence. The CDR3 consists of 14 residues. J was trimmed by 3 bases and V by 2 bases; bases with no gene match: 7. Looked up from germline, CDR1 is EGSNGY and CDR2 is YDSYNSKV. In DNA, the CDR3 is TGTGCCACCTGGGACGCGCCCCCTTATTATAAGAAACTCTTT. It yields the protein CATWDAPPYYKKLF.

With respect to this clone: The TCRdb protein, from a much larger clone, departs from this DNA's translation at residue 6, likely by read error; the protein shown derives from the DNA. The chain couples TRGV3 to TRGJ1 or TRGJ2. Germline matching of the DNA provided the J gene here, since TCRdb leaves it blank. Per germline, CDR1 VTNTFY and CDR2 YDVSTARD (reference sequence). The length of the CDR3 is 18 residues. Trimming at V came to 3 bases and at J to 3 bases, leaving 20 bases not matched to a gene. The CDR3 sequence: CATWDGRIARTLYYKKLF. The CDR3 DNA follows: TGTGCCACCTGGGACGGGCGAATAGCCAGGACCCTTTATTATAAGAAACTCTTT.

At least ten counts were recorded for this clone. TCRdb records a much larger clone's protein for this DNA, with a difference at residue 10 that likely arises from a read error; the protein given is the translation of the DNA. The J gene is TRGJ1 or TRGJ2, the V gene TRGV9. The J gene, absent from TCRdb, was called here by matching the DNA to germline. V dropped 1 base and J dropped 12; count of bases not matched to a gene: 15. This CDR3 has 14 amino acids. Germline CDR1 GITISATS, CDR2 ISYDGTV (reference sequence). CDR3 region: CALWEVPCPWGKLF. For the CDR3, the DNA is TGTGCCTTGTGGGAGGTTCCCTGTCCCTGGGGGAAACTCTTT.

This clone was counted between two and nine times. Translating this DNA gives a protein that differs at residue 6 from the TCRdb one, which belongs to a much larger clone; a read error is likely, and the protein shown is this translation. The rearrangement links TRGV3 to TRGJ1 or TRGJ2. CDR1 is VTNTFY and CDR2 is YDVSTARD in the germline V gene (reference sequence). This CDR3 region has 13 residues. V lost 2 bases and J lost 13; bases outside the gene matches: 14. The CDR3 nucleotides are TGTGCCACCTGGGACACGCCGATGATAAGAAAACTCTTT. This translates into CATWDTPMIRKLF.

Turning to this clone: With only one base between it and a far larger clone, this is likely a read error. Other DNA sequences of this sample code for an identical CDR3. The V gene is TRGV4, the J gene TRGJ1 or TRGJ2. No J gene was available from TCRdb, and it was assigned here by a germline match of the DNA. Germline CDR1 EGSTGY, CDR2 YDSYTSSV. The CDR3 consists of 13 residues. CDR3 bases: TGCGCCACCTGGGATCAGTGGCGGTATAAGAAACTCTTT. It yields the protein CATWDQWRYKKLF.

As for this clone: TCRdb's protein for this DNA is that of a much larger clone and differs from the translation at residue 8, likely a read error; the protein shown is the DNA translation. The rearrangement joins TRGV9 to TRGJP. The J gene is absent in TCRdb and was assigned here via DNA matching to germline. Trimming cost V 2 bases and J 6 bases; bases outside gene matches: 7. Germline V lookup: CDR1 GITISATS, CDR2 ISYDGTV (reference sequence). The CDR3 covers 17 residues. Written as DNA, the CDR3 is TGTGCCTTGTGGGAGGCTCATCGAGAGTTGGGCAAAAAAATCAAGGTATTT. This sequence encodes CALWEAHRELGKKIKVF.

This clone was seen more than once but under ten times. A far larger clone is off by one base, so a read error is likely. The same CDR3 also results from other DNA sequences found in this sample. The rearrangement uses TRGV5 and TRGJ1 or TRGJ2. TCRdb carries no J gene annotation; the J gene was assigned here by matching the DNA with germline. Germline V gives CDR1 VINAFY, CDR2 YDVSNSKD. This CDR3 has 15 residues. For the CDR3, the DNA is TGTGCCACTTGGGACTTCGAGGTTGGATATTATAAGAAACTCTTT. It encodes CATWDFEVGYYKKLF.

Concerning this clone: TCRdb's entry gives the protein of a much larger clone, which mismatches this DNA's translation at residue 5, likely from a read error; the protein reported here is translated from the DNA. This sample also contains other DNA sequences that code for the same CDR3. The J gene is TRGJP2, the V gene TRGV2. As TCRdb names no J gene, one was assigned here on the basis of a DNA match to germline. Per germline, CDR1 EGSNGY and CDR2 YDSYNSKV. The CDR3 runs to 14 residues. DNA of the CDR3: TGCGCCACCTGGAGTCATAGTAGTGATTGGATCAAGACGTTT. Residues: CATWSHSSDWIKTF.

This clone was seen a few times. This DNA's translation differs at residue 7 from TCRdb's protein, which comes from a much larger clone; a read error is likely, and the protein shown is translated from the DNA. The rearrangement uses TRGV5 and TRGJP2. TCRdb carries no J gene annotation; the J gene was assigned here by matching the DNA with germline. Germline-derived CDR1 and CDR2 are VINAFY and YDVSNSKD. The CDR3 contains 17 residues. V lost 0 bases to trimming and J lost 11 bases; unmatched junction nucleotides: 18. This CDR3 is CATWDRRSKCGGWIKTF. CDR3 nucleotides: TGTGCCACCTGGGACAGGCGGAGCAAGTGCGGGGGCTGGATCAAGACGTTT.

This clone turned up a few times. This likely stems from a read error, as it lies one base from a far larger clone. The identical CDR3 is also encoded by other nucleotide sequences in the sample. The J segment was not called; the V segment is TRGV9. The CDR3 sequence is 13 residues long. Germline lookup yields CDR1 GITISATS and CDR2 ISYDGTV (reference sequence). The DNA for the CDR3 is TGTGCCTTGTGGAGGAGGAGTGATTGGATAAAGACGTTT. Residues: CALWRRSDWIKTF.

This clone appeared many times. The protein TCRdb gives is from a much larger clone and does not agree with this DNA's translation at residue 5, likely a read error; the protein shown here comes from the DNA. The V gene is TRGV4, the J gene TRGJ1 or TRGJ2. TCRdb lists no J gene, so it was determined here by aligning the DNA to germline. In germline, CDR1 is EGSTGY, CDR2 YDSYTSSV. The CDR3 is 15 amino acids. The CDR3 here is CATWGGLVYYYKKLF. CDR3 coding DNA: TGTGCCACCTGGGGTGGGCTGGTCTATTATTATAAGAAACTCTTT.

In its sample, this clone was seen a few times. Given a far larger clone just one base away, this is likely a sequencing read error. The same CDR3 arises from other DNA sequences in this sample as well. This chain connects TRGV9 to TRGJP. The J gene is absent in TCRdb and was assigned here via DNA matching to germline. Germline CDR1 and CDR2: GITISATS and ISYDGTV (reference sequence). The CDR3 spans 18 residues. The CDR3: CALWEVHGGELGKKIKVF. The CDR3 DNA reads TGTGCCTTGTGGGAGGTGCATGGAGGAGAGTTGGGCAAAAAGATCAAGGTATTT.

This clone has a count of ten or more. The protein given by TCRdb reflects a much larger clone and differs at residue 11 from this DNA's translation, likely from a read error; the protein shown is the DNA's translation. The rearrangement uses TRGV9 and TRGJP. Matching the DNA to germline supplied the J gene, which TCRdb does not give. CDR1 and CDR2 (germline): GITISATS, ISYDGTV (reference sequence). The CDR3 has 18 residues. CDR3 in DNA: TGTGCCTTGTGGGAGGAGGAAAAACAAGAGTGGGGCAAAAAAATCAAGGTATTT. This codes for CALWEEEKQEWGKKIKVF.

A few counts support this clone. The protein TCRdb gives is from a much larger clone and does not agree with this DNA's translation at residue 10, likely a read error; the protein shown here comes from the DNA. Called V gene: TRGV9; the J gene was not called. CDR3 length equals 12 residues. Looked up from germline, CDR1 is GITISATS and CDR2 is ISYDGTV (reference sequence). The CDR3 protein is CALWVSWYKELF. CDR3 in DNA: TGTGCCTTGTGGGTATCATGGTATAAGGAACTCTTT.

This clone was seen at least ten times. The chain's CDR3 is CATWARGGYKKLF. The CDR3 nucleotides read TGTGCCACCTGGGCCCGGGGGGGTTATAAGAAACTCTTT. This chain joins TRGV4 and TRGJ1 or TRGJ2. J was trimmed by 6 bases and V by 5 bases; bases with no gene match: 10. The germline CDR1 and CDR2 sequences are EGSTGY and YDSYTSSV. The CDR3 totals 13 residues.

There are a few counts of this clone. The protein given by TCRdb reflects a much larger clone and differs at residue 8 from this DNA's translation, likely from a read error; the protein shown is the DNA's translation. V gene TRGV9 combines with J gene TRGJ1 or TRGJ2. TCRdb carries no J gene annotation; the J gene was assigned here by matching the DNA with germline. The CDR3 contains 13 residues. The V and J ends lost 3 bases and 6 bases, in that order; junction bases with no gene match: 8. Germline assignment: CDR1 GITISATS and CDR2 ISYDGTV (reference sequence). CDR3 sequence (DNA): TGTGCCTTGTGGGAGACACCTTGTTATAAGAAACTCTTT. Translation gives CALWETPCYKKLF.

This clone turned up a few times. TCRdb shows a much larger clone's protein in place of this DNA's translation, and the two differ at residue 10, likely through a read error; the protein shown is translated from the DNA. The J gene is TRGJ1 or TRGJ2, the V gene TRGV9. TCRdb leaves out the J gene; it was filled in here by matching the DNA to germline. The CDR3 consists of 14 residues. CDR1 GITISATS and CDR2 ISYDGTV come from the germline V gene (reference sequence). CDR3 region: CALWEVASYCKKLF. Written as DNA, the CDR3 is TGTGCCTTGTGGGAGGTCGCCTCCTATTGTAAGAAACTCTTT.

This clone was seen only a few times. V is TRGV9 and J is TRGJP. Germline V gene data show CDR1 as GITISATS and CDR2 as ISYDGTV (reference sequence). This CDR3 region has 15 residues. The CDR3 bases are TGTGCAATAAGGAAGCAAGAGTTGGGCAAAAAAATCAAGGTATTT. Translation: CAIRKQELGKKIKVF.

This clone was recorded many times. The TCRdb protein comes from a much larger clone and disagrees with this DNA's translation at residue 9, likely due to a read error; the protein given here is derived from the DNA. The genes are TRGV9 and TRGJ1 or TRGJ2. Matching the DNA to germline supplied the J gene, which TCRdb does not give. V dropped 1 base and J dropped 7; count of bases not matched to a gene: 13. The CDR3 is 15 residues long. Germline V lookup: CDR1 GITISATS, CDR2 ISYDGTV (reference sequence). Here the CDR3 DNA reads TGTGCCTTGTGGGAGGTCCAGGAAGCGCGCTATAAGAAACTCTTT. The encoded protein is CALWEVQEARYKKLF.

Many counts were recorded for this clone. With a much larger clone just one base away, this may be a read error. V gene TRGV2 combines with J gene TRGJ1 or TRGJ2. In the absence of a J gene in TCRdb, the DNA was matched to germline to assign it here. Germline V gene sequence: CDR1 EGSNGY, CDR2 YDSYNSKV. With 0 bases clipped from V and 5 bases from J, the junction kept 4 bases outside the gene matches. This CDR3 has 13 residues. The CDR3 coding sequence is TGTGCCACCTGGGACGGGCGGGATTATAAGAAACTCTTT. Protein: CATWDGRDYKKLF.

Regarding this clone: TCRdb records a much larger clone's protein for this DNA, with a difference at residue 3 that likely arises from a read error; the protein given is the translation of the DNA. V usage is TRGV9 and J usage is TRGJ1 or TRGJ2. No J gene was available from TCRdb, and it was assigned here by a germline match of the DNA. The CDR3 sequence is 13 residues long. CDR1 and CDR2 from the germline V gene are GITISATS and ISYDGTV (reference sequence). The CDR3 DNA is TGTGCCATGTGGGATCGGGTTTCTTATAAGAAACTCTTT. The encoded protein is CAMWDRVSYKKLF.

This clone occurred many times. The translation of this DNA and the TCRdb protein of a much larger clone differ at residue 8, probably owing to a read error; the protein shown here is translated from the DNA. V gene TRGV8 combines with J gene TRGJP1. Here the J gene was assigned by germline matching of the DNA, as TCRdb has none. The CDR3 runs 13 residues. Germline CDR1 is VENAVY and CDR2 is YDSYNSRV. Written as DNA, the CDR3 is TGTGCCACCTGGGATACCACTAGTTGGTTCAAGATATTT. It is translated as CATWDTTSWFKIF.

About this clone itself: The protein in TCRdb stems from a much larger clone and differs at residue 3 from this DNA's translation, likely a read error; here the protein is translated from the DNA. The J gene is TRGJP2, the V gene TRGV3. In the absence of a J gene in TCRdb, the DNA was matched to germline to assign it here. The CDR3 spans 13 residues. Germline CDR1 VTNTFY, CDR2 YDVSTARD (reference sequence). This chain's CDR3 is CAIWDLIDWIKTF. Written as DNA, the CDR3 is TGTGCCATCTGGGACCTGATTGATTGGATCAAGACGTTT.